This T cell receptor (beta chain) was recovered during a study of CD8 T cells in Susac syndrome (dated by TCRdb to the late 2010s). Looking at the study overall: The study used repertoire sequencing to test whether antigen drove CD8+ T cell activation and differentiation in Susac syndrome. Beyond this particular receptor, the publication reports: The number of individuals in the TCR sequencing and HLA analysis was recognized as being relatively small.

Details on this clonotype: What antigen it recognizes has not been identified. Base qualities were left out, and no much larger clone turns up one base away.

The germline V gene supplies CDR1 SGHTA and CDR2 FQGNSA. Reading from cysteine to phenylalanine, the CDR3 counts 17 amino acids. The sequence is cut down to CDR3 DNA, 51 bases in frame from base 1. Trimming at the junction amounts to 5 bases on V and 6 bases on J, and the germline ends lie 20 bases apart. High-throughput TCR beta sequencing profiled peripheral blood CD8+ and CD4+ T cells from healthy donors, Susac syndrome patients and multiple sclerosis patients. The multiple sclerosis controls were treatment-naive patients whose relapsing-remitting disease, either stable or active, fulfilled the revised McDonald criteria. CD8+ TEMRA cells were enriched by FACS, while bulk CD8+ and CD4+ T cells were purified by magnetic negative isolation. Blood was collected in EDTA tubes and processed within 24 hours, with PBMCs isolated through density gradient centrifugation. PBMCs intended for TCR sequencing were cryopreserved in liquid nitrogen and were subsequently thawed in a 37 degrees C water bath. The sorted or isolated CD4+, CD8+ and CD8+ TEMRA cells had a purity of 90% or higher.

RNA was extracted using the RNeasy kit, and about 0.5 to 1 ug of the RNA was reverse transcribed with random hexamers. TCR beta CDR3 regions were amplified with the immunoSEQ multiplex PCR assay covering 54 Vbeta and 13 Jbeta segments. PCR amplification bias was corrected using a synthetic template baseline for primer optimization and computational correction. In the source study's methods: Only productive sequences were kept, with reads annotated to V, D and J genes according to IMGT and analyzed in immunoSEQ Analyzer. Clonality was calculated as one minus the Shannon entropy normalized by log2 of the number of productive unique sequences. For each patient and control, public and private clones were evaluated within the 100 most prevalent clones. Susac-specific clones were defined as absent from healthy and MS cohorts, about 1,000 published viral clones and other ImmuneACCESS disease sequences. TCRdb took the public reads, trimmed them with fastp at Q25, ran MiXCR for clone calling and kept in-frame beta chains. All rows with the same CDR3 protein become a single entry with the most common DNA and genes. These V and J calls are TCRdb output, not the study's own analysis. The sample records roughly 130,000 distinct CDR3 sequences, about 95% of which are singletons. Of the sample, 0.11% is held by the ten largest clones.

The TCR comes from a human donor with multiple sclerosis. The V and J genes are TRBV7-2 and TRBJ1-6; the D segment cannot be called with confidence. The sample comprised CD4+ T cells from PBMCs. The sequenced DNA is TGTGCCAGCAGCCCTCTTATTCGCCAGTGGAGTAATTCACCCCTCCACTTT. It specifies CASSPLIRQWSNSPLHF.